This note documents a single T cell receptor beta chain sequence. The antigen is not known. Trimming pared 5 bases from V and 3 bases from J, leaving 17 bases between. Looked up from germline, CDR1 is MNHEY and CDR2 is SVGEGT. This CDR3 comprises 15 residues. These data belong to a study of persistence of HIV-infected CD4 T cells. General study results and limits: Degenerate expanded CDR3beta sequences were enriched among CMV- and Gag-responding cells. TCR analyses could not target the rare provirus-carrying CMV-responding cells.

The libraries were made with immunoSEQ version 4 in survey mode. TCRdb's copy holds only in-frame clones and misses some; the assay was immunoSEQ multiplex PCR. Among 40,000 to 55,000 clones listed, just under 90% were seen once. Cells were stimulated nonspecifically with anti-CD3/anti-CD28 magnetic beads. CD4+ T cells upregulating both CD40 ligand and CD69 were sorted as responding cells. The sequence was collected from an adult woman with HIV who was CMV-seropositive. Sequencing was performed on CD4+ T cells sorted from PBMCs after approximately 19-hour stimulation, taken from a patient who received antiretroviral therapy. V is TRBV6-2 or TRBV6-3 and J is TRBJ2-7; D remains ambiguous. For the CDR3, the DNA is TGTGCCAGCAGTATAAGTTTCACGCCCCACTACGAGCAGTACTTC. Protein sequence: CASSISFTPHYEQYF.